This T cell receptor beta chain was sequenced during a study of T cells in Graves' hyperthyroidism and ophthalmopathy. This clonotype was counted at least ten times. RNA transcripts yielded amplified TCR beta CDR3 regions. Initially, a first-round RT-PCR of the TCR CDR3 employed the HTBI primer set. TCRdb re-derived calls from the multiplex PCR reads in MiXCR, one entry per CDR3 protein. The data contain 45,000 to 75,000 distinct CDR3 sequences, about 50% of them singletons. The TCR was taken from a woman aged 25 to 39 with Graves' ophthalmopathy. The sample taken for sequencing was blood.

Here the CDR3 DNA reads TGCAGTGCTAGAAGAGGTTTAAGGACACTGAGCTCCTATAATTCACCCCTCCACTTT. Its translation is CSARRGLRTLSSYNSPLHF. V usage is TRBV20-1 and J usage is TRBJ1-6; D perhaps matches TRBD1 (5 bases). V gave up 2 bases and J gave up 0 bases, with 20 bases separating them. Germline V gene lookup returns CDR1 DFQATT and CDR2 SNEGSKA (reference sequence). The CDR3 covers 19 residues.